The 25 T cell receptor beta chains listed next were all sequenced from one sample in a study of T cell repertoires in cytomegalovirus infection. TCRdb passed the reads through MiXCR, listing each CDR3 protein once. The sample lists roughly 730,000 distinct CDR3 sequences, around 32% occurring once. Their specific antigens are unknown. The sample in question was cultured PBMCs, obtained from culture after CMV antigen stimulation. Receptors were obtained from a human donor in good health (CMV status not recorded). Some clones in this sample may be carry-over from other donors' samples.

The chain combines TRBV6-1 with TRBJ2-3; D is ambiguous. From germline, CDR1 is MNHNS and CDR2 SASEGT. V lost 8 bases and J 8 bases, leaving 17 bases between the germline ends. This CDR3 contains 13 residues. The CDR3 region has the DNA TGTGCCAGCCAACCCTTTTGGGATGGTACGCAGTATTTT. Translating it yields CASQPFWDGTQYF.

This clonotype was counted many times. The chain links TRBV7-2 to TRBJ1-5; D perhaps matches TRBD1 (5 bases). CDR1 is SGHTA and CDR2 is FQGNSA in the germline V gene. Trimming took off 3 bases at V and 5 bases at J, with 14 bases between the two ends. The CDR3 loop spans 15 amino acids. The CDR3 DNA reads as TGTGCCAGCAGCTTTGGTTTGGGGCCCGATCAGCCCCAGCATTTT. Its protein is CASSFGLGPDQPQHF.

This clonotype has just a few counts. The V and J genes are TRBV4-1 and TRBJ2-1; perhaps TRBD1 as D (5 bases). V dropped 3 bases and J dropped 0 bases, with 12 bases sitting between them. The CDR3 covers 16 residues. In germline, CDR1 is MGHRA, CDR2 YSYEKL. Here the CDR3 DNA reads TGCGCCAGCAGCCAGCCGTCAAGGGGCTCCTACAATGAGCAGTTCTTC. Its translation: CASSQPSRGSYNEQFF.

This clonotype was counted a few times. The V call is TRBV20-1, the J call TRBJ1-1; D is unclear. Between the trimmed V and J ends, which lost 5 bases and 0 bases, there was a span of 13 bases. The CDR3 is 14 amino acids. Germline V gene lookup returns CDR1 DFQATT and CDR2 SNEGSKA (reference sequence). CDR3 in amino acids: CSAWVPGLNTEAFF. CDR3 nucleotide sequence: TGCAGTGCTTGGGTACCGGGGTTGAACACTGAAGCTTTCTTT.

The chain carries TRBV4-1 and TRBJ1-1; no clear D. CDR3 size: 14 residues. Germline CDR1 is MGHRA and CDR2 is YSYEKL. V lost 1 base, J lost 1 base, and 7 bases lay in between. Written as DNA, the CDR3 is TGCGCCAGCAGCCAAGGGGCAGGGAACACTGAAGCTTTCTTT. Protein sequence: CASSQGAGNTEAFF.

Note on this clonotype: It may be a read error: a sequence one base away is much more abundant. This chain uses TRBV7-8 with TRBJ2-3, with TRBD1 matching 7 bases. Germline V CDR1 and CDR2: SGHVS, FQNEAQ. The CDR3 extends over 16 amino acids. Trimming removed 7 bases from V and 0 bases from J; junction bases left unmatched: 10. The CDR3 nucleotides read TGTGCCAGCACCGTGGAACAGGGGTATAGCACAGATACGCAGTATTTT. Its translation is CASTVEQGYSTDTQYF.

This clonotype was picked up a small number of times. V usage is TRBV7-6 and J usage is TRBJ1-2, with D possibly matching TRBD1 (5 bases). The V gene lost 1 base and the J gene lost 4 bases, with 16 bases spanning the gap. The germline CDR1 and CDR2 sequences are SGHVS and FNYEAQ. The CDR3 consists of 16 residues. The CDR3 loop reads CASSLVDRGPLYGYTF. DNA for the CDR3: TGTGCCAGCAGCTTAGTTGATCGGGGCCCCCTCTATGGCTACACCTTC.

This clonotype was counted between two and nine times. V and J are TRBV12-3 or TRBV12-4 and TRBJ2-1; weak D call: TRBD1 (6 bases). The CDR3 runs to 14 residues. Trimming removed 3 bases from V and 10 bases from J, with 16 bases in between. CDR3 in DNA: TGTGCCAGCAGTTTTAGGGGGACGGGTGACGAGCAGTTCTTC. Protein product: CASSFRGTGDEQFF.

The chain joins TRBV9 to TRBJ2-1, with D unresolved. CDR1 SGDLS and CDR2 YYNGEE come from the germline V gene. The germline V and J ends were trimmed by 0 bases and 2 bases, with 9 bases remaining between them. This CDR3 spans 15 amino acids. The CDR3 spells CASSVAGEPYNEQFF. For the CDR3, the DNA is TGTGCCAGCAGCGTAGCTGGGGAACCCTACAATGAGCAGTTCTTC.

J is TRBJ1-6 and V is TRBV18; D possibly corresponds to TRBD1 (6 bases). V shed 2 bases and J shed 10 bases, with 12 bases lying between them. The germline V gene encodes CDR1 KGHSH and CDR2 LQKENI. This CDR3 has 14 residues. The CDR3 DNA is TGTGCCAGCTCACCAAGGGGGGAGGGGTCACCCCTCCACTTT. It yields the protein CASSPRGEGSPLHF. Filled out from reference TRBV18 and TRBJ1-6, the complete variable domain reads NAGVMQNPRHLVRRRGQEARLRCSPMKGHSHVYWYRQLPEEGLKFMVYLQKENIIDESGMPKERFSAEFPKEGPSILRIQQVVRGDSAAYFCASSPRGEGSPLHFGNGTRLTVT.

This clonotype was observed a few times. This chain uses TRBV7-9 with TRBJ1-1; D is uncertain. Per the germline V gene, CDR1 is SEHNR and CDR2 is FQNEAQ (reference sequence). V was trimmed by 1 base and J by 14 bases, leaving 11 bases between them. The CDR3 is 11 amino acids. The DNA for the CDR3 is TGTGCCAGCAGCTTAGAAGCAGCGAGGTTCTTT. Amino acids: CASSLEAARFF.

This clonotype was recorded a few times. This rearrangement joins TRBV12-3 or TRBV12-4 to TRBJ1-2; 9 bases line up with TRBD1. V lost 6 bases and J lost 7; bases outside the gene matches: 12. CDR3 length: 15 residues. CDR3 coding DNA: TGTGCCAGCAGCCGGGGTGGCGGGACAGGGTTTGGCTACACCTTC. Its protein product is CASSRGGGTGFGYTF.

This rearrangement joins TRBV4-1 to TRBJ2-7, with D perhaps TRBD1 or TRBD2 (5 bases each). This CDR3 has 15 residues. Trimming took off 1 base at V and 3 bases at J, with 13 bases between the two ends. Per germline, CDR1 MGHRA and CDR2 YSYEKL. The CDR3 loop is CASSQVEGSLYEQYF. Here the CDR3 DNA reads TGCGCCAGCAGCCAAGTAGAGGGGAGTCTCTACGAGCAGTACTTC.

The CDR3 bases are TGTGCCGCCCGGGCGGGACTAGCGGGACAAGAGACCCAGTACTTC. Translation gives CAARAGLAGQETQYF. The J gene is TRBJ2-5, the V gene TRBV27; 13 bases agree with TRBD2. The V and J ends lost 11 bases and 2 bases, in that order; junction bases with no gene match: 8. The CDR3 is 15 amino acids. Germline CDR1 and CDR2: MNHEY and SMNVEV (reference sequence).

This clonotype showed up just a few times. CDR3 sequence (DNA): TGTGCCAGCAGACCAGGGGGGATTAAAGAGACCCAGTACTTC. This encodes CASRPGGIKETQYF. This chain joins TRBV28 and TRBJ2-5; perhaps TRBD1 as D (7 bases). Germline loops: CDR1 MDHEN, CDR2 SYDVKM. The CDR3 is made up of 14 amino acids. V lost 6 bases and J 3 bases, leaving 14 bases between the germline ends.

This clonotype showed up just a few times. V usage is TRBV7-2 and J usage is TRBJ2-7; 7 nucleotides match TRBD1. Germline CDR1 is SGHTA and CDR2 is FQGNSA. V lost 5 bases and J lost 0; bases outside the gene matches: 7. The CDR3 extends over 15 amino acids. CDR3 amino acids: CASSGSRDSSYEQYF. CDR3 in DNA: TGTGCCAGCAGCGGGAGTAGGGACAGCTCCTACGAGCAGTACTTC.

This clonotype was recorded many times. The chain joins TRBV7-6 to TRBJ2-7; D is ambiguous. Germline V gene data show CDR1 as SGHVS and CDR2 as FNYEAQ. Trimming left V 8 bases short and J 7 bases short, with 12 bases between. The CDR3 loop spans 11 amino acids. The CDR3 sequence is CASSSGSEQYF. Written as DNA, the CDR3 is TGTGCCAGCTCATCCGGGTCGGAGCAGTACTTC.

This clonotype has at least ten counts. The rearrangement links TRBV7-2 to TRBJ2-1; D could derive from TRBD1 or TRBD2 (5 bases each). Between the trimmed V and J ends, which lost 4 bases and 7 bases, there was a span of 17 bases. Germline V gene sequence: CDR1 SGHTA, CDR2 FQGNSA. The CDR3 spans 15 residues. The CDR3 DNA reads TGTGCCAGCAGCTACGGGACGGGCGGGTCGAATGAGCAGTTCTTC. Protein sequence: CASSYGTGGSNEQFF. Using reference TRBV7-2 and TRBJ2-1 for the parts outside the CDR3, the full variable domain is GAGVSQSPSNKVTEKGKDVELRCDPISGHTALYWYRQSLGQGLEFLIYFQGNSAPDKSGLPSDRFSAERTGGSVSTLTIQRTQQEDSAVYLCASSYGTGGSNEQFFGPGTRLTVL.

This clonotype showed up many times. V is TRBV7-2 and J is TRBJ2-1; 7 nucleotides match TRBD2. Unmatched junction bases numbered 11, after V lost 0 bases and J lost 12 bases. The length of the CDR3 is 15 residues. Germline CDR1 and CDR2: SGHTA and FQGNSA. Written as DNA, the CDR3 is TGTGCCAGCAGCTTAGCGCCAACGGGGGGAACGGGGCAGTTCTTC. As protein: CASSLAPTGGTGQFF. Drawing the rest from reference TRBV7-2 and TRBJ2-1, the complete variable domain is GAGVSQSPSNKVTEKGKDVELRCDPISGHTALYWYRQSLGQGLEFLIYFQGNSAPDKSGLPSDRFSAERTGGSVSTLTIQRTQQEDSAVYLCASSLAPTGGTGQFFGPGTRLTVL.

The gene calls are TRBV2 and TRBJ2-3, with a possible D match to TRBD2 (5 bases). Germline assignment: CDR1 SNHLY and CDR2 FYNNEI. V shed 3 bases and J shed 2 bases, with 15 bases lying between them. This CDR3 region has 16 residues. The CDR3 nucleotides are TGTGCCAGCAGTGAGCAAGTACCGGGGAACACAGATACGCAGTATTTT. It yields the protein CASSEQVPGNTDTQYF.

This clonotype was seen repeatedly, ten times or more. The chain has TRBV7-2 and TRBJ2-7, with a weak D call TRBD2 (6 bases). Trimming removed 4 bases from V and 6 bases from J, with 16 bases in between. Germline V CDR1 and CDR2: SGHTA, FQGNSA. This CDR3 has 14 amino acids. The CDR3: CASSSEWEAVEQYF. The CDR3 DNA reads TGTGCCAGCAGCTCTGAGTGGGAGGCGGTCGAGCAGTACTTC.

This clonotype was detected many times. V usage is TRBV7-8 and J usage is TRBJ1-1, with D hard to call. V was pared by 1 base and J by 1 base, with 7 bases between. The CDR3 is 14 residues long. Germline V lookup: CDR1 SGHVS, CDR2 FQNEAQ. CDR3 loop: CASSLDVGNTEAFF. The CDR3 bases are TGTGCCAGCAGCTTAGACGTGGGGAACACTGAAGCTTTCTTT.

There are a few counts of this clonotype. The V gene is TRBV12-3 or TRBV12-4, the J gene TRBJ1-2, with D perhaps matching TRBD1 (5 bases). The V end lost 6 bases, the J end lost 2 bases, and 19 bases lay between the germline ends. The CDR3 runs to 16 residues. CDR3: CASSLHGARGNYGYTF. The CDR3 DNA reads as TGTGCCAGCAGCCTCCATGGGGCGAGGGGCAACTATGGCTACACCTTC.

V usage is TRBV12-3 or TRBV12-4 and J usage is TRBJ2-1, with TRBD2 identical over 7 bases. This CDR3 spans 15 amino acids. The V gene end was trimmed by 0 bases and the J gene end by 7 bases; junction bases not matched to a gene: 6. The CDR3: CASSLAGGKRNEQFF. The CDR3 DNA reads TGTGCCAGCAGTTTAGCGGGAGGGAAAAGGAATGAGCAGTTCTTC.

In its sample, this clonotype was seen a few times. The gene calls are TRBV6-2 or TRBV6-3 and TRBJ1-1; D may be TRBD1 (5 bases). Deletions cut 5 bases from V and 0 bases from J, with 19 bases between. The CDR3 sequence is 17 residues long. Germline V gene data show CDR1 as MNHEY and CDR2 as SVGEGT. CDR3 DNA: TGTGCCAGCAGTGCCAACTTCTGGGGGATCATGAACACTGAAGCTTTCTTT. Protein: CASSANFWGIMNTEAFF.